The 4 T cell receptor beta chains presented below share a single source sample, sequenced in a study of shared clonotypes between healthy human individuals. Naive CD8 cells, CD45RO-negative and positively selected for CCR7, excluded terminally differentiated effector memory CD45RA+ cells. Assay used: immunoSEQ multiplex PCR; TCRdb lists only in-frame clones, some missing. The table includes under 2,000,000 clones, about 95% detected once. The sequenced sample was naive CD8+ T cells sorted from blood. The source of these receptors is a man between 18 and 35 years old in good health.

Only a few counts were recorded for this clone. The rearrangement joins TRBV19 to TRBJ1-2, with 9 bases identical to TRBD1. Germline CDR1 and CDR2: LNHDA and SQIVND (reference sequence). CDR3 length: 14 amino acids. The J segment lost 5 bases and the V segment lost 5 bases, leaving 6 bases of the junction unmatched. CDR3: CASSQQGAGYGYTF. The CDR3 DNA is TGTGCCAGTAGTCAACAGGGGGCTGGATATGGCTACACCTTC.

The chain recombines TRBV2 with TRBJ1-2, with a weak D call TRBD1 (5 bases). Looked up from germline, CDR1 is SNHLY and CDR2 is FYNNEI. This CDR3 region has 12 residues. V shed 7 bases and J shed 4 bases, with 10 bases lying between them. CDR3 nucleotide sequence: TGTGCCAGCACAGGGCAGAGCTATGGCTACACCTTC. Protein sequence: CASTGQSYGYTF.

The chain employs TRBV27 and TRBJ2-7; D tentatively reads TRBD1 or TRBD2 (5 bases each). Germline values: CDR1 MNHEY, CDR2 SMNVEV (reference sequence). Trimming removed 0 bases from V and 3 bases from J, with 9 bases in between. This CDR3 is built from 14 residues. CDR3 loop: CASSLSEGIYEQYF. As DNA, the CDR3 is TGTGCCAGCAGTTTATCTGAGGGGATCTACGAGCAGTACTTC.

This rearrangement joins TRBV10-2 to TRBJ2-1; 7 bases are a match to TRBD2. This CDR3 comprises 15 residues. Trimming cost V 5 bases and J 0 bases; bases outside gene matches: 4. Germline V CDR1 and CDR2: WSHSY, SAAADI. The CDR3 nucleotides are TGCGCCAGCAGTTCGCGGGAGAGCTCCTACAATGAGCAGTTCTTC. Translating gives CASSSRESSYNEQFF.